The clone carrying this T cell receptor beta chain appeared a single time. This sample was included in a study of blood T cell repertoires in COVID-19. As for the study in general: The cDNA or gDNA used as material had been derived from T cells, B-cell-depleted T cells, or PBMCs.

Assay used: immunoSEQ multiplex PCR; TCRdb lists only in-frame clones, some missing. The data hold around 140,000 clones, with 88% observed a single time. Sequencing input: peripheral blood. The origin of this receptor is a woman aged 60-75 years with acute or convalescent COVID-19.

The CDR3 sequence is CARTTDRDSGNTIYF. CDR3 DNA: TGTGCCAGAACAACGGACAGGGACTCTGGAAACACCATATATTTT. The chain has TRBV2 and TRBJ1-3; 8 bases map to TRBD1. The CDR3 has 15 residues. J lost 0 bases, V lost 9 bases, and 7 bases had no gene match. Germline CDR1 SNHLY, CDR2 FYNNEI.